The sequence of this T cell receptor beta chain was determined in a study of blood T cells in healthy people across ages. Regarding the study as a whole: Leaving the PBMCs unsorted stopped any conclusive comparison of naive versus antigen-experienced cells.

The second PCR ran roughly 7 to 12 cycles with a sample-barcoded 5' primer and J-beta primers. One entry per CDR3 protein results from TCRdb running MiXCR on the 5' RACE reads. The table records 500,000 to 550,000 distinct CDR3 sequences, more than 20% of them present only once. Per the germline V gene, CDR1 is MNHEY and CDR2 is SVGAGI. V shed 6 bases and J shed 5 bases, with 11 bases lying between them. The CDR3 runs to 13 residues. A minimum of 7 million PBMCs was isolated per sample. With respect to this clonotype: The antigen remains undetermined.

This same sample was also part of a study on T cells of mothers and their children. That source adds: Samples came from a few healthy Caucasian mothers and their six children.

Sequences were obtained from blood. The chain joins TRBV6-5 to TRBJ2-1, with a possible D match to TRBD2 (6 bases). The receptor comes from a boy between 10 and 17 years old in good health. This chain's CDR3 is CASSPPGDNEQFF. The CDR3 region has the DNA TGTGCCAGCAGCCCCCCGGGAGACAATGAGCAGTTCTTC.